The 27 T cell receptor beta chains given below trace back to one sample, sequenced in a study of T cell clusters in autoimmune cytopenias. TRB was amplified from 250 ng of peripheral blood genomic DNA per sample. Multiplex touch-down PCR amplified TRB using TRB-A and TRB-B pools in one tube. TCRdb re-called the multiplex PCR reads and gives one entry per CDR3 protein, without DNA. The sample shows thousands of distinct CDR3 sequences, and approximately 16% sits with its ten largest clones. What was sequenced was peripheral blood. Receptor source: a human donor with an autoimmune cytopenia or autoimmune hepatitis (not recorded which).

This clonotype is identified as medium-sized from frequency. This chain uses TRBV6-6 with TRBJ2-5; TCRdb outputs TRBD1, but without DNA this stays unchecked. The CDR3 runs to 15 residues. Germline lookup yields CDR1 MNHNY and CDR2 SVGAGI (reference sequence). CDR3 in amino acids: CASSYSSGRGETQYF.

The V and J genes are TRBV6-2 or TRBV6-3 and TRBJ1-2; checking the TCRdb D call of TRBD1 is not possible without DNA. Germline V CDR1 and CDR2: MNHEY, SVGEGT. This CDR3 is 12 amino acids long. CDR3 residues: CASSPGIYGYTF.

The chain is built from TRBV5-4 and TRBJ1-4; the D call from TCRdb, TRBD1, cannot be confirmed without DNA. Per germline, CDR1 SGHNT and CDR2 YYREEE (reference sequence). The CDR3 extends over 14 amino acids. CDR3 protein: CASSLAGVNEKLFF.

The chain joins TRBV18 to TRBJ2-3. Germline CDR1 reads KGHSH; CDR2 reads LQKENI. This CDR3 has 14 amino acids. This CDR3 reads CASSLPGATDTQYF. The variable domain in full, with the rest retrieved from reference TRBV18 and TRBJ2-3, is NAGVMQNPRHLVRRRGQEARLRCSPMKGHSHVYWYRQLPEEGLKFMVYLQKENIIDESGMPKERFSAEFPKEGPSILRIQQVVRGDSAAYFCASSLPGATDTQYFGPGTRLTVL.

This clonotype is labeled medium-sized based on frequency. V and J are TRBV29-1 and TRBJ2-5; TCRdb's D call, TRBD1, is unchecked because there is no DNA. The CDR3 runs 12 residues. In germline, CDR1 is SQVTM, CDR2 ANQGSEA. CDR3 residues: CSVENREETQYF.

V is TRBV6-5 and J is TRBJ1-2; TCRdb returns TRBD1, unconfirmable since there is no DNA. Per the germline V gene, CDR1 is MNHEY and CDR2 is SVGAGI. The CDR3 is made up of 18 amino acids. CDR3 region: CASSYSIGGHSQGYGYTF.

The rearrangement links TRBV5-4 to TRBJ1-1. The CDR3 is 13 amino acids. From germline, CDR1 is SGHNT and CDR2 YYREEE (reference sequence). The CDR3 spells CASSVMEGTEAFF. Complete variable domain (other parts from reference TRBV5-4 and TRBJ1-1): ETGVTQSPTHLIKTRGQQVTLRCSSQSGHNTVSWYQQALGQGPQFIFQYYREEENGRGNFPPRFSGLQFPNYSSELNVNALELDDSALYLCASSVMEGTEAFFGQGTRLTVV.

The rearrangement uses TRBV15 and TRBJ1-2. The CDR3 runs to 13 residues. Germline loops: CDR1 LNHNV, CDR2 YYDKDF (reference sequence). The CDR3 reads CATSRDLGRGYTF.

The rearrangement links TRBV6-6 to TRBJ2-7; the D call from TCRdb, TRBD1, cannot be confirmed without DNA. Per the germline V gene, CDR1 is MNHNY and CDR2 is SVGAGI (reference sequence). This CDR3 has 14 residues. The chain's CDR3 is CASSSRGVSYEQYF.

This clonotype is identified as medium-sized from frequency. The chain carries TRBV27 and TRBJ2-3. Germline values: CDR1 MNHEY, CDR2 SMNVEV (reference sequence). This CDR3 is 12 amino acids long. The CDR3 loop is CASSFSADTQYF.

The chain's CDR3 is CSAPQGTTYEQYF. J is TRBJ2-7 and V is TRBV20-1; checking the TCRdb D call of TRBD1 is not possible without DNA. There are 13 residues in the CDR3. Germline V gene sequence: CDR1 DFQATT, CDR2 SNEGSKA (reference sequence).

This chain uses TRBV6-2 or TRBV6-3 with TRBJ2-1; the D gene TCRdb calls, TRBD2, cannot be checked with no DNA. CDR3 length: 14 amino acids. Germline V gene sequence: CDR1 MNHEY, CDR2 SVGEGT. The CDR3 region is CASRGSLAGNEQFF.

According to its frequency, this clonotype is medium-sized. The rearrangement joins TRBV5-5 to TRBJ2-3. The CDR3 has 12 residues. Germline values: CDR1 SGHKS, CDR2 YYEKEE (reference sequence). This CDR3 is CASRTSTDTQYF.

The rearrangement joins TRBV5-5 to TRBJ2-3; TCRdb's D call of TRBD2 is untestable without DNA. The germline V gene encodes CDR1 SGHKS and CDR2 YYEKEE (reference sequence). The CDR3 length is 14 residues. CDR3 loop: CASNGLAGSDTQYF.

J is TRBJ2-1 and V is TRBV12-3 or TRBV12-4; TCRdb's D call, TRBD2, is unchecked because there is no DNA. CDR3 size: 15 residues. CDR3 protein: CASNQLAGGNNEQFF.

This clonotype counts as medium-sized by frequency. The genes are TRBV6-1 and TRBJ2-6. CDR1 is MNHNS and CDR2 is SASEGT in the germline V gene. The CDR3 is 18 residues long. CDR3 amino acids: CASSERPGVFSGANVLTF.

This clonotype is identified as medium-sized from frequency. The chain joins TRBV7-6 to TRBJ2-3; the TCRdb D gene call, TRBD2, has no DNA to confirm it. This CDR3 is 16 amino acids long. Germline CDR1 is SGHVS and CDR2 is FNYEAQ. The CDR3 spells CASSLGGSGIADTQYF.

The genes are TRBV11-1 and TRBJ2-3; TCRdb designates TRBD2, a call that cannot be tested without DNA. In germline, CDR1 is SGHAT, CDR2 FQDESV (reference sequence). This CDR3 has 16 residues. The chain's CDR3 is CASSPAGSGATDTQYF.

By frequency, this clonotype registers medium-sized (0.01 to 0.1%). This chain uses TRBV29-1 with TRBJ1-2; TCRdb reports TRBD1, a call that lacks DNA to check it against. Germline V lookup: CDR1 SQVTM, CDR2 ANQGSEA. This CDR3 has 12 amino acids. The CDR3: CSVEQGLGAYTF.

The chain carries TRBV30 and TRBJ2-1; TCRdb picks TRBD2, but there is no DNA to check that call. This CDR3 is built from 15 residues. Germline CDR1 and CDR2: GTSNPN and SVGIG (reference sequence). The chain's CDR3 is CAWSRTSGVPNEQFF. Full variable domain (remainder filled in from reference TRBV30 and TRBJ2-1): SQTIHQWPATLVQPVGSPLSLECTVEGTSNPNLYWYRQAAGRGLQLLFYSVGIGQISSEVPQNLSASRPQDRQFILSSKKLLLSDSGFYLCAWSRTSGVPNEQFFGPGTRLTVL.

The gene calls are TRBV6-5 and TRBJ2-5; TCRdb selects TRBD1, and the lack of DNA leaves this call unchecked. The CDR3 has 14 residues. Germline-derived CDR1 and CDR2 are MNHEY and SVGAGI. The CDR3 loop is CASRTPGPTETQYF.

This chain connects TRBV6-5 to TRBJ1-1. The CDR3 is 13 amino acids. Germline values: CDR1 MNHEY, CDR2 SVGAGI. CDR3 residues: CATFRGLNTEAFF.

The chain uses TRBV30 and TRBJ2-1; TCRdb's D gene call, TRBD1, goes unchecked for lack of DNA. There are 16 residues in the CDR3. Germline CDR1 and CDR2: GTSNPN and SVGIG (reference sequence). CDR3 region: CAWSALQGSTYNEQFF. Complete variable domain (other parts from reference TRBV30 and TRBJ2-1): SQTIHQWPATLVQPVGSPLSLECTVEGTSNPNLYWYRQAAGRGLQLLFYSVGIGQISSEVPQNLSASRPQDRQFILSSKKLLLSDSGFYLCAWSALQGSTYNEQFFGPGTRLTVL.

Considering frequency, this clonotype is medium-sized. This chain uses TRBV19 with TRBJ2-2; as DNA is missing, the TRBD1 call by TCRdb cannot be tested. There are 15 residues in the CDR3. Looked up from germline, CDR1 is LNHDA and CDR2 is SQIVND (reference sequence). CDR3 loop: CASSWQGRLTGELFF.

This rearrangement joins TRBV30 to TRBJ2-7; TCRdb lists TRBD2, though no DNA is available to test this call. CDR1 GTSNPN and CDR2 SVGIG come from the germline V gene (reference sequence). The CDR3 covers 14 residues. The CDR3 region is CAWSPGLATYEQYF. Together with reference TRBV30 and TRBJ2-7, the CDR3 gives the full variable domain: SQTIHQWPATLVQPVGSPLSLECTVEGTSNPNLYWYRQAAGRGLQLLFYSVGIGQISSEVPQNLSASRPQDRQFILSSKKLLLSDSGFYLCAWSPGLATYEQYFGPGTRLTVT.

Its frequency marks this clonotype as medium-sized (0.01 to 0.1%). The chain uses TRBV6-1 and TRBJ2-2; absent DNA, TCRdb's TRBD2 call cannot be checked. CDR3 length: 15 residues. Looked up from germline, CDR1 is MNHNS and CDR2 is SASEGT. The CDR3 protein is CASRLAGSNTGELFF.

The chain has TRBV6-1 and TRBJ2-2. CDR1 is MNHNS and CDR2 is SASEGT in the germline V gene. The CDR3 covers 12 residues. The CDR3 loop reads CASSERTGELFF.